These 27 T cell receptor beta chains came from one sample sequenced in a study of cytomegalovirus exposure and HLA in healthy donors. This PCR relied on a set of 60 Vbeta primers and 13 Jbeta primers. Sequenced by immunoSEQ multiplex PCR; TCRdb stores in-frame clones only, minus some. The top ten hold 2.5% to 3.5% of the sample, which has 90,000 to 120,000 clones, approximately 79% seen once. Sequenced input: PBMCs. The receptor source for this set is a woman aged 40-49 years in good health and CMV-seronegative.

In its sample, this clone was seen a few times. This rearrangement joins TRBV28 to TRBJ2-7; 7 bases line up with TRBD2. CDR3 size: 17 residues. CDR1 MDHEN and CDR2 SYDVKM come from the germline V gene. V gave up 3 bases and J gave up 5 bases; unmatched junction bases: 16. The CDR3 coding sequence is TGTGCCAGCAGTTTGGGGAACTTTGGGAGGGCACTCGACGAGCAGTACTTC. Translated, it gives CASSLGNFGRALDEQYF.

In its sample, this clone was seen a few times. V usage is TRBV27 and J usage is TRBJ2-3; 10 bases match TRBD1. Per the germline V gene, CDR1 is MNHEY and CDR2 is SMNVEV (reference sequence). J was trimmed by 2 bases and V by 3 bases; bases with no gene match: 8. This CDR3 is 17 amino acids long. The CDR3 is CASSFLGGTGATDTQYF. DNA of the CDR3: TGTGCCAGCAGTTTTTTAGGGGGGACAGGGGCCACAGATACGCAGTATTTT.

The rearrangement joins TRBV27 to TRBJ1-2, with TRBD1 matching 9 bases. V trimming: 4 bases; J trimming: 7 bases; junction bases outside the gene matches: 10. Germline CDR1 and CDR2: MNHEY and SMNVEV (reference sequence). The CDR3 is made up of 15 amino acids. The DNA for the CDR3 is TGTGCCAGCAGTTCCCAGACCCGGGACAGGGCTGGCTACACCTTC. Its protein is CASSSQTRDRAGYTF.

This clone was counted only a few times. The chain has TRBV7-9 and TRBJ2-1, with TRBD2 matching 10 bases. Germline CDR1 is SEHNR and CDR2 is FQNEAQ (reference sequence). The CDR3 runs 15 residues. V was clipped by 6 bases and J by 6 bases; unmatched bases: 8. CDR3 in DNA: TGTGCCAGCAGAGCAACTAGCGGGGTACGCAATGAGCAGTTCTTC. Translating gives CASRATSGVRNEQFF.

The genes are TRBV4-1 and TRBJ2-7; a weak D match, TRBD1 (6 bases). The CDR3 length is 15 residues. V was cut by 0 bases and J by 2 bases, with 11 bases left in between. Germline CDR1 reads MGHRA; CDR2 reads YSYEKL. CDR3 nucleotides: TGCGCCAGCAGCCAAGAAGCGGACAGACCCTACGAGCAGTACTTC. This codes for CASSQEADRPYEQYF.

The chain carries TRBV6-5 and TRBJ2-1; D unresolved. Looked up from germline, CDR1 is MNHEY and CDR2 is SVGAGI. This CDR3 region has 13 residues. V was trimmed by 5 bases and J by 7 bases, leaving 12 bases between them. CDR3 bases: TGTGCCAGCAGTCCCGGAGCTCGGAATGAGCAGTTCTTC. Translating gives CASSPGARNEQFF.

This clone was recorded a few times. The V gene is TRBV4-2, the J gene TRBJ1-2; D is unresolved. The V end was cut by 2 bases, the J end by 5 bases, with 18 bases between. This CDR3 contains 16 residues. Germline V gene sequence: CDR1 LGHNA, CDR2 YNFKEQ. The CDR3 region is CASSQRTIGNSYGYTF. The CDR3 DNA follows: TGTGCCAGCAGCCAAAGGACGATCGGGAATTCGTATGGCTACACCTTC.

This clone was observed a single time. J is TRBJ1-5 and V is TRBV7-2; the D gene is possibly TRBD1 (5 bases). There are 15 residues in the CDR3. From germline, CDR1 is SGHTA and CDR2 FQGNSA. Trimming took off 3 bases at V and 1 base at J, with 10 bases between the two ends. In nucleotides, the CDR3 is TGTGCCAGCAGCTTCCAGGGAGGAAGCAATCAGCCCCAGCATTTT. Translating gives CASSFQGGSNQPQHF.

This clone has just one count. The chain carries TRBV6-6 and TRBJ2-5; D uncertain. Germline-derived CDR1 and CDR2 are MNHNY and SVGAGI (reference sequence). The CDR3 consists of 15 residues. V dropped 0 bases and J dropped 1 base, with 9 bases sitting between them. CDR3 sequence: CASSYSGTTQETQYF. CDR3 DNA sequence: TGTGCCAGCAGTTACTCGGGCACCACCCAAGAGACCCAGTACTTC.

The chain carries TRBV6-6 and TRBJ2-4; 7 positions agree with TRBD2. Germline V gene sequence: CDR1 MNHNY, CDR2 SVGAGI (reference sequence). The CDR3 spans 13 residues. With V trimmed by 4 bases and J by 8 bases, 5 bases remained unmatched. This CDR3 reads CASSLSAGYIQYF. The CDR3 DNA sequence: TGTGCCAGCAGTTTGTCAGCGGGGTACATTCAGTACTTC.

CDR3 region: CASSRTDYTEAFF. The CDR3, as DNA: TGTGCCAGCAGTCGGACAGACTACACTGAAGCTTTCTTT. The chain carries TRBV2 and TRBJ1-1; weak D call: TRBD1 (6 bases). The CDR3 runs to 13 residues. The germline V gene has CDR1 SNHLY and CDR2 FYNNEI. The V end lost 5 bases, the J end lost 3 bases, and 10 bases lay between the germline ends.

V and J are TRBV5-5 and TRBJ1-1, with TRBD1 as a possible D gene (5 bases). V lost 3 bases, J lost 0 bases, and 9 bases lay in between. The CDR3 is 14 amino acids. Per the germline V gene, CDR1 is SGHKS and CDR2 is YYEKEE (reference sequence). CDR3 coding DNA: TGTGCCAGCAGCTATACGGGGGTGAACACTGAAGCTTTCTTT. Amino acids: CASSYTGVNTEAFF.

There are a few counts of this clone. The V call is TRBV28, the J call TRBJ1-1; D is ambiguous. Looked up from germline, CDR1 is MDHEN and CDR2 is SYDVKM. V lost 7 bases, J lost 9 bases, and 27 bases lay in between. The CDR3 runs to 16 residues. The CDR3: CASTETGGSIRPKAFF. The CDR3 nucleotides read TGTGCCAGCACCGAGACGGGAGGTAGCATCCGCCCTAAAGCTTTCTTT.

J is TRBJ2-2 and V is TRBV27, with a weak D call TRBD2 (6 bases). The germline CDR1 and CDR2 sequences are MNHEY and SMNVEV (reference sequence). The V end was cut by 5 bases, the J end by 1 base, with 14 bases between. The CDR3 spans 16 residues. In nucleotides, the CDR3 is TGTGCCAGCAGTCTCACGGGACTGATGAACACCGGGGAGCTGTTTTTT. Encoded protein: CASSLTGLMNTGELFF.

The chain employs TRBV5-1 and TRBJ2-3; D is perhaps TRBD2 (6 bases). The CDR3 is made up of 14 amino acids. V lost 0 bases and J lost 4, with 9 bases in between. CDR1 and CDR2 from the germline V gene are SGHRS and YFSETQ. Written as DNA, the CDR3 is TGCGCCAGCAGCTTGGCCGGAGGGTCAGATACGCAGTATTTT. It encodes CASSLAGGSDTQYF.

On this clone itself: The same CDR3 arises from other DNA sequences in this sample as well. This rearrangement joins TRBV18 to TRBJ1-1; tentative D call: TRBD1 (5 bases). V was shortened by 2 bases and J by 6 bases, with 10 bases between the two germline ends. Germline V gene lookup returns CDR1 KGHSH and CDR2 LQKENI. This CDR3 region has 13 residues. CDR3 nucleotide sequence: TGTGCCAGCTCACCATCCAGGGAGGCTGAAGCTTTCTTT. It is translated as CASSPSREAEAFF.

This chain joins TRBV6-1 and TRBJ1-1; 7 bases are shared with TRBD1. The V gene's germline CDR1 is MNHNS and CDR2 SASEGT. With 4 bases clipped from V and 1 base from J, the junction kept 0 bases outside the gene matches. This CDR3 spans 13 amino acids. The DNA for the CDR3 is TGTGCCAGCAGTGGACAGGGGAACACTGAAGCTTTCTTT. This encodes CASSGQGNTEAFF.

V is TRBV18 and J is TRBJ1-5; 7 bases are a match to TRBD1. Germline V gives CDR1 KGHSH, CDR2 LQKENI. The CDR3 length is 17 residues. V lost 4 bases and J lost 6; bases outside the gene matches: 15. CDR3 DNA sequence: TGTGCCAGCTCACTTGACAGGGAGAATTTCGCAGGTCAGCCCCAGCATTTT. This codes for CASSLDRENFAGQPQHF.

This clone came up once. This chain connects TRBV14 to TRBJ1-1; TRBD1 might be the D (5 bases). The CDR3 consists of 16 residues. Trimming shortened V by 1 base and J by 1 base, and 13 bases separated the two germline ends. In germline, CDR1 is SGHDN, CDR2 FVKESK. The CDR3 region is CASSQVGKGRNTEAFF. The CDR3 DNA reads TGTGCCAGCAGCCAAGTTGGGAAGGGGCGGAACACTGAAGCTTTCTTT.

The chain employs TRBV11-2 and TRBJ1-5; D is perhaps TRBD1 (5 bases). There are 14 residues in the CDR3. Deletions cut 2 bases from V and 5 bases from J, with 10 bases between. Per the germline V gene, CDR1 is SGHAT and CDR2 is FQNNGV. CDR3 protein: CASSLYGGYQPQHF. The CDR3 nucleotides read TGTGCCAGCAGCTTATACGGGGGTTATCAGCCCCAGCATTTT.

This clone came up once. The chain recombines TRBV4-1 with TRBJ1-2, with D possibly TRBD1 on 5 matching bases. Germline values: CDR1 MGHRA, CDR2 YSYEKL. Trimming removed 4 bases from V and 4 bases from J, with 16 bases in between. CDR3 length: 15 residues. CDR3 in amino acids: CASSPLQVPGYGYTF. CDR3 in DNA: TGCGCCAGCAGCCCATTACAGGTCCCGGGCTATGGCTACACCTTC.

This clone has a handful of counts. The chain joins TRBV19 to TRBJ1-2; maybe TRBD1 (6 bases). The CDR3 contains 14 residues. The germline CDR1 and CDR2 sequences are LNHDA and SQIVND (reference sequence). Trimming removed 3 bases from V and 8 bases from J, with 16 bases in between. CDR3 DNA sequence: TGTGCCAGTAGTATGGAGGACAGCGCTAGCGGCTACACCTTC. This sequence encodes CASSMEDSASGYTF. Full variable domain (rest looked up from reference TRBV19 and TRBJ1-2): DGGITQSPKYLFRKEGQNVTLSCEQNLNHDAMYWYRQDPGQGLRLIYYSQIVNDFQKGDIAEGYSVSREKKESFPLTVTSAQKNPTAFYLCASSMEDSASGYTFGSGTRLTVV.

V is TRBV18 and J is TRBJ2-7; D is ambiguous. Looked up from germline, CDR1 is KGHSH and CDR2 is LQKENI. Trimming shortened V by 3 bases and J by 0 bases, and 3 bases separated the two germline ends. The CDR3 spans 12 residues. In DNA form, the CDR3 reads TGTGCCAGCTCACCGAGCTCCTACGAGCAGTACTTC. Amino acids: CASSPSSYEQYF.

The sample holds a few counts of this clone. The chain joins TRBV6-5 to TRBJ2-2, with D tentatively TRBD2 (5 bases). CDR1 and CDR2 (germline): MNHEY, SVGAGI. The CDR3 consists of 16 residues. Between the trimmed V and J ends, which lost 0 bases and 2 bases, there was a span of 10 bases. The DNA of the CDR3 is TGTGCCAGCAGTTACTCCCGGACTGCAAACACCGGGGAGCTGTTTTTT. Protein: CASSYSRTANTGELFF.

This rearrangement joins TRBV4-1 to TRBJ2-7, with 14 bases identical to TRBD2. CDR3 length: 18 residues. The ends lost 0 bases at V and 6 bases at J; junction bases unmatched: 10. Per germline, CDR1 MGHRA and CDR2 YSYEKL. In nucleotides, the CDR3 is TGCGCCAGCAGCCAAGAGTACAGAGGACTAGCGGGGGGTGGCGAGCAGTACTTC. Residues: CASSQEYRGLAGGGEQYF.

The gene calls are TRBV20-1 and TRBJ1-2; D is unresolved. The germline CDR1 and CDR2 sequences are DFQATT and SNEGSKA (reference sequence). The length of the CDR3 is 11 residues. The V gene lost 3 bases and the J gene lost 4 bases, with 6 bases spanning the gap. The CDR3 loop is CSARGSYGYTF. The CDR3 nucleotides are TGCAGTGCTAGGGGGAGCTATGGCTACACCTTC.

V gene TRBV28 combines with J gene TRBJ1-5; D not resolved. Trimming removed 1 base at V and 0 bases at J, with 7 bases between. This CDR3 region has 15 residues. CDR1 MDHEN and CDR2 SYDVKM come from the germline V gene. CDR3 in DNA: TGTGCCAGCAGTTTATCAGGTCTTAGCAATCAGCCCCAGCATTTT. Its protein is CASSLSGLSNQPQHF.